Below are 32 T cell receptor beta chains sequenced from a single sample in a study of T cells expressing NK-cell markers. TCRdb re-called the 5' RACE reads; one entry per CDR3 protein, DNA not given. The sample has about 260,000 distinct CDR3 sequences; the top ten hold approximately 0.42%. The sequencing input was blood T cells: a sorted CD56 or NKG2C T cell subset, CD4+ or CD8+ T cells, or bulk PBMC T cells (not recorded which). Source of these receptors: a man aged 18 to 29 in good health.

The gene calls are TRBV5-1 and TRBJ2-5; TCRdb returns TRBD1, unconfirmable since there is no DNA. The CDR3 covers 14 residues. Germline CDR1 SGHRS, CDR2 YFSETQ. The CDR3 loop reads CASSPTPGEETQYF.

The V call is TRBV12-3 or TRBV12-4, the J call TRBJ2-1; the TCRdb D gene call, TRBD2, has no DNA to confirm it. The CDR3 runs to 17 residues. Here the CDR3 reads CASSLGPSSGSYNEQFF.

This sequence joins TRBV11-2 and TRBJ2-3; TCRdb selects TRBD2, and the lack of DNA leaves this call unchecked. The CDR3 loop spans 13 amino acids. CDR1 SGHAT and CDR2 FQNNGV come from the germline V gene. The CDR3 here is CASRERFGDTQYF.

CDR3 in amino acids: CSARDLLASNEQFF. The chain carries TRBV20-1 and TRBJ2-1. The CDR3 length is 14 residues. CDR1 is DFQATT, CDR2 SNEGSKA, per germline (reference sequence).

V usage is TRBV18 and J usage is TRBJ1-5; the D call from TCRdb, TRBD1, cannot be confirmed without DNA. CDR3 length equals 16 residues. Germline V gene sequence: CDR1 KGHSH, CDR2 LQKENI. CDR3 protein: CASSSYRDRANQPQHF. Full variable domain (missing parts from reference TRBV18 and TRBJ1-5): NAGVMQNPRHLVRRRGQEARLRCSPMKGHSHVYWYRQLPEEGLKFMVYLQKENIIDESGMPKERFSAEFPKEGPSILRIQQVVRGDSAAYFCASSSYRDRANQPQHFGDGTRLSIL.

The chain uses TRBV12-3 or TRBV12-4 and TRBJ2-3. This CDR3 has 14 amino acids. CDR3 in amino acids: CASSYRSDTDTQYF.

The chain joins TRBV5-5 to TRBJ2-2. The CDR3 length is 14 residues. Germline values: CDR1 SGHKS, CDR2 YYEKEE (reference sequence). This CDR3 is CASSLPGPTGELFF.

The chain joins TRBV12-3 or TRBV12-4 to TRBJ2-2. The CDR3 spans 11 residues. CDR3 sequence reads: CASSFKGELFF.

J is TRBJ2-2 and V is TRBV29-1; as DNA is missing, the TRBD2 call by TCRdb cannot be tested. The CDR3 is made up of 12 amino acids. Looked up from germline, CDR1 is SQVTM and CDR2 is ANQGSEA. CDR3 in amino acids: CSVRLGPGELFF.

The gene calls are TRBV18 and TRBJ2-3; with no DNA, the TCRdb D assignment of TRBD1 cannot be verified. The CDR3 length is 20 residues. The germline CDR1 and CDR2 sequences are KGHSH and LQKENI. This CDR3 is CASSPISRTGVMHGTDTQYF.

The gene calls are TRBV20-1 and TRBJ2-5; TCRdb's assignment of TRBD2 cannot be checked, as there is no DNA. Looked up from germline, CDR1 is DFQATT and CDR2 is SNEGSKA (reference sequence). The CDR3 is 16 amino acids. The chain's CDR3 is CSASSGGLGWSETQYF.

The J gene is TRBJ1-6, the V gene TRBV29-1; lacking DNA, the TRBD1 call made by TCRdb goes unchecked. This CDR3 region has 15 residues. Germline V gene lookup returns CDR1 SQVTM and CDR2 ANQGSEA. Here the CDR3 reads CSVSLTGTGGGPLHF. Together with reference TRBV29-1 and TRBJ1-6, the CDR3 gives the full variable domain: SAVISQKPSRDICQRGTSLTIQCQVDSQVTMMFWYRQQPGQSLTLIATANQGSEATYESGFVIDKFPISRPNLTFSTLTVSNMSPEDSSIYLCSVSLTGTGGGPLHFGNGTRLTVT.

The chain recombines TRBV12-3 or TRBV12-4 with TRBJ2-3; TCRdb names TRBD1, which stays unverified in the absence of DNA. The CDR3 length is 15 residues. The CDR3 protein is CASHPPGGRSDTQYF.

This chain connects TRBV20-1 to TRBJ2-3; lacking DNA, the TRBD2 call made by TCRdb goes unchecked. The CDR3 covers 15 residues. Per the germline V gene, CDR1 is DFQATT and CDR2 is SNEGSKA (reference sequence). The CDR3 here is CSAPLLAGVTDTQYF.

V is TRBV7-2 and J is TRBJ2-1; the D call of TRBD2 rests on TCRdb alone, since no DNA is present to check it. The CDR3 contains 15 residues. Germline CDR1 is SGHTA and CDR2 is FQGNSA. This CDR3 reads CASSFLAGRPVEQFF.

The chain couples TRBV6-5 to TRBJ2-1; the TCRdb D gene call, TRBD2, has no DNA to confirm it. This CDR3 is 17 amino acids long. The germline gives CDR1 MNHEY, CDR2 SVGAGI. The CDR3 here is CASSYLPRTLARNEQFF.

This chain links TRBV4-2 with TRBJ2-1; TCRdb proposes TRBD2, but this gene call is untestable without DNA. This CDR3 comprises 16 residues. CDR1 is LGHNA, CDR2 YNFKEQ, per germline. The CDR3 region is CASSAKLAGGPNEQFF.

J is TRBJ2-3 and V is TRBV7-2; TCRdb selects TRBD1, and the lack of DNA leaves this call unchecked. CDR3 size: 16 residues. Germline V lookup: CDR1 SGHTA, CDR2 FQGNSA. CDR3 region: CASSPRWGGGGDTQYF.

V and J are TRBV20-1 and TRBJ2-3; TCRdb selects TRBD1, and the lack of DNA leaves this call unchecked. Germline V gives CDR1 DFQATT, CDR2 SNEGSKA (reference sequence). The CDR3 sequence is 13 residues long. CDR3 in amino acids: CSARVGGTDTQYF.

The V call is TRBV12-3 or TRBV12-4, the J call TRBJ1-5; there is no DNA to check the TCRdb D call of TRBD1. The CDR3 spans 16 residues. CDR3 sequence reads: CASSTTGTGGRQPQHF.

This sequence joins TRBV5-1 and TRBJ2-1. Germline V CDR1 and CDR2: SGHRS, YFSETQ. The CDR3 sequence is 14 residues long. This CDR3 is CASTMAGSRNEQFF.

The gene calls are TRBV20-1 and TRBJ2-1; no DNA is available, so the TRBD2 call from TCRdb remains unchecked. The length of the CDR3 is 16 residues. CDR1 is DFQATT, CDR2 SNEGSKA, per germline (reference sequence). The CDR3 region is CSAIKALAGVHNEQFF.

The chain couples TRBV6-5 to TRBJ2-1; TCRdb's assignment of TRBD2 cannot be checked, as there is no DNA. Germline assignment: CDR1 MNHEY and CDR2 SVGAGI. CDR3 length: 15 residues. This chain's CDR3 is CASRTLSGGYNEQFF.

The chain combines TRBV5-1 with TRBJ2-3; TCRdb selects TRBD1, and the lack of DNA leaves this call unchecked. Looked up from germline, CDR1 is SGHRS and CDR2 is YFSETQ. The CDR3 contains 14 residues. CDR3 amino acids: CASSAAPSTDTQYF.

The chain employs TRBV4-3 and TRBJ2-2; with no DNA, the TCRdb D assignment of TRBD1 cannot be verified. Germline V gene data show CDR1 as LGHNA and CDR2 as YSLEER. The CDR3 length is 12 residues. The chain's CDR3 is CASSNRPGELFF.

The CDR3: CSASALAGGMDTQYF. This chain connects TRBV20-1 to TRBJ2-3; TCRdb names TRBD2, which stays unverified in the absence of DNA. Germline assignment: CDR1 DFQATT and CDR2 SNEGSKA (reference sequence). The CDR3 loop spans 15 amino acids.

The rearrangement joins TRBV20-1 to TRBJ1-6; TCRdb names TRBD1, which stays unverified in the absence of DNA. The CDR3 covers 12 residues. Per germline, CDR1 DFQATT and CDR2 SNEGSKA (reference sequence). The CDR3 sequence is CSASGGVSPLHF.

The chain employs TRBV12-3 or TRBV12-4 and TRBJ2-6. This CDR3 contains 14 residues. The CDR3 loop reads CASQMRSGANVLTF.

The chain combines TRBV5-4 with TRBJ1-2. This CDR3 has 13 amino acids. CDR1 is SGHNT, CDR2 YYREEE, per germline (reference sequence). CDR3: CASSPLQGLSYTF.

CDR3 protein: CASRDTGRYGYTF. The V gene is TRBV5-5, the J gene TRBJ1-2; TCRdb names TRBD1, which stays unverified in the absence of DNA. Germline CDR1 SGHKS, CDR2 YYEKEE (reference sequence). The CDR3 length is 13 residues.

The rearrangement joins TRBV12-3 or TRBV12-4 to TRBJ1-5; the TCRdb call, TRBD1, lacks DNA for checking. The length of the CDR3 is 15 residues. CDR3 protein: CASSLGTGTTQPQHF.

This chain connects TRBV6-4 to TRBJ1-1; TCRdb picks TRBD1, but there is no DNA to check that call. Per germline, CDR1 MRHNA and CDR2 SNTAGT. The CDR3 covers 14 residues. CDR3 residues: CASSVGPGDTEAFF.